This TCR beta chain was captured by sequencing in a study of lymphopenia after photon versus proton radiotherapy (dated by TCRdb to about 2019). Turning to the overall study: Photon and proton radiation therapy were compared by the study for their immunological effects in patients with gastrointestinal tumors who developed high-grade lymphopenia. A cohort of around 20 patients with gastrointestinal tumors who received either photon or proton therapy and subsequently developed lymphopenia was included. The study was designed to characterize how the impact on the immune system differs between the two radiation modalities.

On the study overall, not on this receptor specifically: Proton-treated patients stayed relatively stable during treatment, while photon-treated patients lost naive T cells and TCR diversity and gained effector/memory populations. The survival association was assessed only in patients who died, and the authors presented better survival with proton therapy as a possibility rather than a demonstrated result. Once the lymphocyte count had reached its nadir, the repertoires of photon-treated patients showed oligoclonal expansion, particularly of CD8+ Temra cells, and this expansion drove the decline in diversity. Across the cohort, an inverse correlation was found between a larger post-nadir drop in TCR diversity and overall survival time among patients who died.

Receptor amplification or capture employed the immunoSEQ multiplex PCR assay. Alongside multiparametric flow cytometry, deep sequencing of rearranged TCR beta loci was used to profile the T cell repertoires. This is the immuneACCESS table as TCRdb keeps it, with only in-frame sequences that have V and J called. A part of the clones is gone; compared with another copy, unresolved V genes explain less than half, and the rest is unexplained. For this sample the table gives tens of thousands of clones, of which 85% to 90% were detected only once. The top ten constitute 6.6% of the sample. This clone appeared once. Its antigen target is currently unknown. There are no base qualities to consult, and no much larger clone falls within one base. In the germline V gene, CDR1 corresponds to MDHEN and CDR2 to SYDVKM. From the cysteine up to the phenylalanine, the CDR3 has a length of 15 residues. Only CDR3 DNA is held: 45 bases, read in frame from base 1. V is clipped by 2 bases and J by 5 bases, and the sequence between their germline boundaries is 15 bases long.

Recombination joined TRBV28 with TRBJ1-2; a confident D gene designation cannot be given. Sample: peripheral blood, taken from a patient treated with proton-based radiotherapy. The sequence derives from a woman in her 70s with pancreatic cancer. Some clones in this sample may be carry-over from other donors' samples. The CDR3 region: CASSLDYAGLYGYTF. The bases read TGTGCCAGCAGTTTAGATTATGCAGGTCTTTATGGCTACACCTTC.